This T cell receptor (beta chain) came from a study of glioma-infiltrating T cells after dendritic cell vaccination. Time point meaning: after dendritic cell vaccination, including at tumor progression/relapse. Selection required adequate fresh-frozen tumor tissue plus more than two years' survival data. Primers: 60 V beta forward and 13 J beta reverse. TCRdb's table, derived via immunoSEQ multiplex PCR, lists solely in-frame clones and lacks some. This sample has tens of thousands of clones, with under 85% found just once. Germline CDR1 is SQVTM and CDR2 is ANQGSEA. Trimming stripped 4 bases from V and 0 bases from J, with 12 bases between. This CDR3 is 14 amino acids long.

This TCR derives from a human donor with glioblastoma. The V and J genes are TRBV29-1 and TRBJ1-2, with a possible D match to TRBD1 (6 bases). Sequenced here: blood, sampled after dendritic cell vaccination. The CDR3 region is CSVVVDRSNYGYTF. The DNA for the CDR3 is TGCAGCGTTGTGGTGGACAGATCTAACTATGGCTACACCTTC.